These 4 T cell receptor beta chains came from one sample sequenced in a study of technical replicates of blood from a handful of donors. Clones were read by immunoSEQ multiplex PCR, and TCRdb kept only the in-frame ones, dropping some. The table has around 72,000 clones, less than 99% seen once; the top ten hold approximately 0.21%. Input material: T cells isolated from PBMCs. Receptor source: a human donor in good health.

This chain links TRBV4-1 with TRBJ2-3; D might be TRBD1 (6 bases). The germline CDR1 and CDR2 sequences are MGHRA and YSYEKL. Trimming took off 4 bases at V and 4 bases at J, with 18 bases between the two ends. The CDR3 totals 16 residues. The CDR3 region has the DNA TGCGCCAGCAGCCGAAAAGGAGAGGGGGACCCAGATACGCAGTATTTT. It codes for CASSRKGEGDPDTQYF.

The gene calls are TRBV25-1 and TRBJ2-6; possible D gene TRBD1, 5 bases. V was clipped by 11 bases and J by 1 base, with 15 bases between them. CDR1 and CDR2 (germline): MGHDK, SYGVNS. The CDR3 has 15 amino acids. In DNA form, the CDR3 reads TGTGCCGCCTATCAGGGCCCTTCTGGGGCCAACGTCCTGACTTTC. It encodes CAAYQGPSGANVLTF.

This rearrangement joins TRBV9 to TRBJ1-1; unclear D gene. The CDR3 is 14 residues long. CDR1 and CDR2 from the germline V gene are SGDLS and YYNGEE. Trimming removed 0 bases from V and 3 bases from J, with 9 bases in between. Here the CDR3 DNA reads TGTGCCAGCAGCGTAGTTCAGGATGACACTGAAGCTTTCTTT. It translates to CASSVVQDDTEAFF.

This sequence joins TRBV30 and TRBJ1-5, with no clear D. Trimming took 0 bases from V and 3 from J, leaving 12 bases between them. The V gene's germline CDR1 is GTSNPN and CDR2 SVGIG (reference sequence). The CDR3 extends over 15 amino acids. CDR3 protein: CAWSVLKDYNQPQHF. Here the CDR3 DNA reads TGTGCCTGGAGTGTACTGAAGGACTACAATCAGCCCCAGCATTTT. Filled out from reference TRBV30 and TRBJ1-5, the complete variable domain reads SQTIHQWPATLVQPVGSPLSLECTVEGTSNPNLYWYRQAAGRGLQLLFYSVGIGQISSEVPQNLSASRPQDRQFILSSKKLLLSDSGFYLCAWSVLKDYNQPQHFGDGTRLSIL.